The 3 T cell receptor beta chains reported below all come from one sample, sequenced in a study of CD8 T cells in Susac syndrome. With random hexamers, 0.5 to 1 ug RNA was reverse transcribed. MiXCR was run by TCRdb on the immunoSEQ multiplex PCR reads, yielding one entry per CDR3 protein. The profile shows some 250,000 distinct CDR3 sequences, less than 96% of them singletons. Material for sequencing was CD4+ T cells from PBMCs. These receptors all stem from a human donor with Susac syndrome.

The J gene is TRBJ1-1, the V gene TRBV30, with D perhaps matching TRBD1 (6 bases). V was trimmed by 5 bases and J by 1 base, leaving 11 bases between them. Germline CDR1 reads GTSNPN; CDR2 reads SVGIG (reference sequence). The CDR3 has 13 amino acids. The CDR3 DNA reads TGTGCCTGGTTTTACAGGGAGAACACTGAAGCTTTCTTT. Its translation: CAWFYRENTEAFF.

The rearrangement links TRBV28 to TRBJ1-1, with unresolved D. The CDR3 sequence is 11 residues long. The germline V gene has CDR1 MDHEN and CDR2 SYDVKM. The V and J ends lost 5 bases and 8 bases respectively, with 9 bases between them. The CDR3 here is CASSRRSEAFF. For the CDR3, the DNA is TGTGCCAGCAGTCGTCGGAGCGAAGCTTTCTTT. The full variable domain, completed using reference TRBV28 and TRBJ1-1, is DVKVTQSSRYLVKRTGEKVFLECVQDMDHENMFWYRQDPGLGLRLIYFSYDVKMKEKGDIPEGYSVSREKKERFSLILESASTNQTSMYLCASSRRSEAFFGQGTRLTVV.

CDR3 residues: CATSSPTGTVDEQFF. In nucleotides, the CDR3 is TGTGCCACCAGCAGTCCTACCGGGACAGTGGATGAGCAGTTCTTC. The rearrangement links TRBV15 to TRBJ2-1; 7 positions agree with TRBD1. CDR3 length: 15 residues. The V gene's germline CDR1 is LNHNV and CDR2 YYDKDF (reference sequence). Germline trimming cut 3 bases from V and 8 bases from J; bases unmatched to any gene: 10.